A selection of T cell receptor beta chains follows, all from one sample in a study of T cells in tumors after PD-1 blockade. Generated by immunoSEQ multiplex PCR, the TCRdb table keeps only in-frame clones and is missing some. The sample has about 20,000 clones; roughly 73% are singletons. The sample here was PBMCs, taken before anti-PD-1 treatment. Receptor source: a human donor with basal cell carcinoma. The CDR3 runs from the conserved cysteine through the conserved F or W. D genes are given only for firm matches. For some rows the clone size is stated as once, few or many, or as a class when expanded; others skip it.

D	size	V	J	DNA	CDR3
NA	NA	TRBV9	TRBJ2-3	TGTGCCAGCAGCGTAGCCCCTCCCGATACGCAGTATTTT	CASSVAPPDTQYF
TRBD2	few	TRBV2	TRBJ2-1	TGTCCCAGCAGTGACGGGGGGGCGGGGGTGGGGAGCTCCTACAATGAGCAGTTCTTC	CPSSDGGAGVGSSYNEQFF
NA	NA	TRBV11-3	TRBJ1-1	TGTGCCAGCAGCCATAAGATGAACACTGAAGCTTTCTTT	CASSHKMNTEAFF
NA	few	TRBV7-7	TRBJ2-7	TGTGCCAGCAGCCCTCAACCGACAGGCCTTAGCTCCTACGAGCAGTACTTC	CASSPQPTGLSSYEQYF
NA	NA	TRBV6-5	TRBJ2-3	TGTGCCAGCAGCGACCGGGGGACAAACACAGATACGCAGTATTTT	CASSDRGTNTDTQYF
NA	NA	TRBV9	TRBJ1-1	TGTGCCAGCAGCGTGGGGAGGGTGAACACTGAAGCTTTCTTT	CASSVGRVNTEAFF
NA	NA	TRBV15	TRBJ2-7	TGTGCCACCAGCAGAGATGGGGGCAGGGTACCCTACGAGCAGTACTTC	CATSRDGGRVPYEQYF
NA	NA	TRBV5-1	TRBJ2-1	TGCGCCAGCAGCTCGAGCTACGGTGAGCAGTTCTTC	CASSSSYGEQFF
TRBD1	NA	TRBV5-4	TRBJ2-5	TGTGCCAGCAGCTTAGGGGGCAACCAAGAGACCCAGTACTTC	CASSLGGNQETQYF
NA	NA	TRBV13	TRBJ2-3	TGTGCCAGCAGCTTTGGGGTAGATACGCAGTATTTT	CASSFGVDTQYF
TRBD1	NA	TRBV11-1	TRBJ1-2	TGTGCCAGCAGCCCCGGGGACAGAGCTAACTATGGCTACACCTTC	CASSPGDRANYGYTF
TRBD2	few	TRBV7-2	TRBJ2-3	TGTGCCAGCAGCCCAGAAGCGGGGGGGCAGGATACGCAGTATTTT	CASSPEAGGQDTQYF
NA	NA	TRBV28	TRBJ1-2	TGTGCCAGCAGTTTCGCGCAGGGTAATGGCTACACCTTC	CASSFAQGNGYTF
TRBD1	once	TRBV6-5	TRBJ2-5	TGTGCCAGCACGATGACAGGGGTTGGGGAGACCCAGTACTTC	CASTMTGVGETQYF
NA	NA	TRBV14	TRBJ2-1	TGTGCCAGCAGCCAAGCAGTAATTGTGTCCTACAATGAGCAGTTCTTC	CASSQAVIVSYNEQFF
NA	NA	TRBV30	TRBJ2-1	TGTGCCTGGAGGCCTAGGAGGGACAATGAGCAGTTCTTC	CAWRPRRDNEQFF
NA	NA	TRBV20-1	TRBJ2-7	TGCAGTGCGGAACAGGGCCGCGAGCAGTACTTC	CSAEQGREQYF
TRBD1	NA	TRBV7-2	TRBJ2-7	TGTGCCAGCAGCGTACAGGGGGCGCCTGAGTACGAGCAGTACTTC	CASSVQGAPEYEQYF